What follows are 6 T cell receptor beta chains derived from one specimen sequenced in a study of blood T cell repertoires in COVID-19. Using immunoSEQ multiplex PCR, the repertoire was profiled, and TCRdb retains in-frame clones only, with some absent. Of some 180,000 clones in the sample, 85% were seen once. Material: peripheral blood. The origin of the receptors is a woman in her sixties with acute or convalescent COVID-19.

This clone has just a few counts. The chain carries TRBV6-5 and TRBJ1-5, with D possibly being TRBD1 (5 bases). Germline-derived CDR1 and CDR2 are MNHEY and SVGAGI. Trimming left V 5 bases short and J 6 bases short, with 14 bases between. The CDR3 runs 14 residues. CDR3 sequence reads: CASSRTGFSQPQHF. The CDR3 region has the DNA TGTGCCAGCAGTCGAACAGGTTTCAGTCAGCCCCAGCATTTT.

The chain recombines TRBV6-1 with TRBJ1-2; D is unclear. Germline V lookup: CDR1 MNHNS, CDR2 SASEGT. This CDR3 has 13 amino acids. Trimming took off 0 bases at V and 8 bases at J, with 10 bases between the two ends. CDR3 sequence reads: CASSEATGWGYTF. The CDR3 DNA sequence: TGTGCCAGCAGTGAAGCCACCGGGTGGGGCTACACCTTC.

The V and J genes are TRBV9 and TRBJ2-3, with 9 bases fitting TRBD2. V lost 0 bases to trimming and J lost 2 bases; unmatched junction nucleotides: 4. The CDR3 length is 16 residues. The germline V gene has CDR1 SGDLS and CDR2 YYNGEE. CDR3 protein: CASSVEASGITDTQYF. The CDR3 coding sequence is TGTGCCAGCAGCGTAGAGGCTAGCGGGATCACAGATACGCAGTATTTT.

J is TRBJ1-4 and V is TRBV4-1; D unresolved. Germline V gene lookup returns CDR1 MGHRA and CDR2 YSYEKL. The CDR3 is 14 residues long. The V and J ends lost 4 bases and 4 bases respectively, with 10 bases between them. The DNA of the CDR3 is TGCGCCAGCAGCCGTGATGCCGGTAATGAAAAACTGTTTTTT. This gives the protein CASSRDAGNEKLFF.

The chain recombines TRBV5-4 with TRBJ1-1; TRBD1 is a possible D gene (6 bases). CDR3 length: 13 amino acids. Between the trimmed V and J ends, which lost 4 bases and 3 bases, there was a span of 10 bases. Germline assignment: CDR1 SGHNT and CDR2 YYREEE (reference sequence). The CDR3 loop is CASSQGQHTEAFF. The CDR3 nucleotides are TGTGCCAGCAGCCAAGGACAGCACACTGAAGCTTTCTTT.

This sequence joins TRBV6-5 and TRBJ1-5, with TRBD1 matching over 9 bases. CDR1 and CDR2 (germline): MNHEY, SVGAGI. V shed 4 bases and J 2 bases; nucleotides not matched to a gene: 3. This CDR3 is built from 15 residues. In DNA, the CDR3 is TGTGCCAGCAGTTCCCGACAGGGGGGCAATCAGCCCCAGCATTTT. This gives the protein CASSSRQGGNQPQHF.